This TCR beta chain was identified in a study of cytomegalovirus exposure and HLA in healthy donors. Across the whole study: Approximately 85 million unique TCRs from HLA-typed donors were held in an early release of data.

The PCR made use of 60 Vbeta and 13 Jbeta primers. Original processing notes: Later reanalysis found 75 million to 100 million unique TCR beta chains, approximately 11 million of them shared. Method: immunoSEQ multiplex PCR; TCRdb's copy keeps in-frame clones and lacks some. The D gene and trimming were derived from the DNA, and the V and J assignments and clone size from that table. This sample contains about 140,000 clones. CDR1 is MNHEY, CDR2 SMNVEV, per germline (reference sequence). CDR3 length: 13 amino acids. V was shortened by 5 bases and J by 6 bases, with 12 bases between the two germline ends.

The sequence came from a woman between 18 and 29 years old in good health and CMV-seronegative. The rearrangement links TRBV27 to TRBJ2-3; D call uncertain. The sample consisted of PBMCs. In DNA form, the CDR3 reads TGTGCCAGCAGTGCCACCCTCGGGGATACGCAGTATTTT. Translated: CASSATLGDTQYF.